This T cell receptor (beta chain) was captured by sequencing in a study of OX40 agonist ivuxolimab in advanced cancers. Whole-study context: Anti-PD-1, anti-PD-L1 or anti-CTLA-4 therapy given earlier was allowed, and 40% had some.

As regards this clone: The antigen remains unidentified.

The protocol was immunoSEQ multiplex PCR, while the TCRdb copy is restricted to in-frame clones and leaves out a portion. The table records some 100,000 clones, around 89% of them present only once. Notes on the study in general: Both CD4+ and CD8+ T cell populations in blood had undergone clonal expansion by week 6 at 0.1 to 3.0 mg/kg. Partial responders at 0.1-3.0 mg/kg had among the lowest clonal expansion. The authors did not determine the antigen specificity of the expanded peripheral T cells.

The sequence derives from an adult with an advanced solid tumor such as melanoma, head and neck, liver or kidney cancer. Sequences were derived from CD4+ or CD8+ T cells sorted from blood, sampled in a trial of the OX40 agonist ivuxolimab.

The DNA for the CDR3 is TGTGCCAGCAGCTGGACACACAGCTCTGGGGCCAACGTCCTGACTTTC. This gives the protein CASSWTHSSGANVLTF. The rearrangement uses TRBV5-6 and TRBJ2-6; tentatively, D is TRBD1 (5 bases). Looked up from germline, CDR1 is SGHDT and CDR2 is YYEEEE. CDR3 length: 16 residues. Between the trimmed V and J ends, which lost 3 bases and 0 bases, there was a span of 10 bases.